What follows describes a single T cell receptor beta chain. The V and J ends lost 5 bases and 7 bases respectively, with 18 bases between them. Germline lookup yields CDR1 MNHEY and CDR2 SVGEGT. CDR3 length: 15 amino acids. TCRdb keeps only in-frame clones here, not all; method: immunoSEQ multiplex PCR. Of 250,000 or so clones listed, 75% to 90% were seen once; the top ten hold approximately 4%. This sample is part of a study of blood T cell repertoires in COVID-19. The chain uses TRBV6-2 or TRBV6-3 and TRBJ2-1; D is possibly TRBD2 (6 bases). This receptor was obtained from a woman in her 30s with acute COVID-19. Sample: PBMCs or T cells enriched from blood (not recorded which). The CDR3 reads CASSAGNPGDNEQFF. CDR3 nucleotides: TGTGCCAGCAGTGCGGGGAATCCGGGAGATAATGAGCAGTTCTTC.